This T cell receptor beta chain was sequenced in a study of PD-1 blockade in classical Hodgkin lymphoma. The study's findings and limits: Compared with baseline, CD4+ but not CD8+ TCR diversity had risen significantly by C4D1. Factors driving the repertoire differences, possibly disease activity or prior therapy, remain undefined.

Autologous stem cell transplantation was followed by relapse in every patient, and brentuximab vedotin exposure varied. The repertoire was sequenced with immunoSEQ multiplex PCR; TCRdb's copy has only in-frame clones and lacks some. The sample has about 150,000 clones, nearly 80% seen once. The germline V gene encodes CDR1 ENHRY and CDR2 SYGVKD. Trimming at V came to 6 bases and at J to 0 bases, leaving 1 base not matched to a gene. This CDR3 has 13 amino acids. To note about this clone: Its antigen is not known.

This chain connects TRBV10-3 to TRBJ2-7, with TRBD1 matching over 8 bases. The material sequenced was peripheral blood mononuclear cells (PBMCs), taken before the second cycle of nivolumab. The receptor was isolated from a human donor with classical Hodgkin lymphoma. CDR3 in amino acids: CAIRTGDSYEQYF. DNA of the CDR3: TGTGCCATCAGGACAGGGGACTCCTACGAGCAGTACTTC.